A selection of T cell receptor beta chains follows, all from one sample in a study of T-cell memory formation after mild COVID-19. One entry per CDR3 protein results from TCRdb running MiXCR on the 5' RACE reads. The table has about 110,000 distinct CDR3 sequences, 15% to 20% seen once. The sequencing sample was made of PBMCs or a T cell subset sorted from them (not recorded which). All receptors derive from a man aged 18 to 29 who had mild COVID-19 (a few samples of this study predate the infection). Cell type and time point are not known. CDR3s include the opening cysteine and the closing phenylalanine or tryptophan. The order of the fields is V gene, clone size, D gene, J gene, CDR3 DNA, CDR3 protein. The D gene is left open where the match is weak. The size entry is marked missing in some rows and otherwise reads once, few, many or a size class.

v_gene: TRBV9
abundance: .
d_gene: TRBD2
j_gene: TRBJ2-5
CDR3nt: TGTGCCAGCAGCAAATTAGCGGGGCGGCAAGAGACCCAGTACTTC
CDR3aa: CASSKLAGRQETQYF

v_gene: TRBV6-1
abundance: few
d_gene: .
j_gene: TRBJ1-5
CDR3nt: TGTGCCAGCAGTGATCAGGGAGACTATCAGCCCCAGCATTTT
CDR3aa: CASSDQGDYQPQHF

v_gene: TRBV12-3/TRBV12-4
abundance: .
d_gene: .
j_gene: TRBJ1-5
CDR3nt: TGTGCCAGCAGTTTAGGGGGGCTGGGCAATCAGCCCCAGCATTTT
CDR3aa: CASSLGGLGNQPQHF

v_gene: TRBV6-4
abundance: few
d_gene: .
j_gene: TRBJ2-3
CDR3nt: TGTGCCAGCAGCGAAGGCGGGTGGACAGATACGCAGTATTTT
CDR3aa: CASSEGGWTDTQYF

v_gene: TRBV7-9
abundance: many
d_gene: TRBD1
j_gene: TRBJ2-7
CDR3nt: TGTGCCAGCAAACAACAGGGGGGCTCCTACGAGCAGTACTTC
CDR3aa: CASKQQGGSYEQYF

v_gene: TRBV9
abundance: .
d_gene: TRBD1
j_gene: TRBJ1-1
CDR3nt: TGTGCCAGCAGCATAGGACCAGGGGGCTGGGACACTGAAGCTTTCTTT
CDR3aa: CASSIGPGGWDTEAFF

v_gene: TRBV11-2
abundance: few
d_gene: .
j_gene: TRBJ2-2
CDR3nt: TGTGCCAGCAGCTTGAGGGGCCCGAACACCGGGGAGCTGTTTTTT
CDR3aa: CASSLRGPNTGELFF

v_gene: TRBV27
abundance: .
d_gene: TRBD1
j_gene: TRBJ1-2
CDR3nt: TGTGCCAGCAGTTCCCGGACAGGGGGCTATGGCTACACCTTC
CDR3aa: CASSSRTGGYGYTF

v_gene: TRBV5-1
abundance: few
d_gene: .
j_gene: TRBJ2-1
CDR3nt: TGCGCCAGCAGCTGGGGTTGGGGCGGGACAGACTCCTACAATGAGCAGTTCTTC
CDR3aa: CASSWGWGGTDSYNEQFF

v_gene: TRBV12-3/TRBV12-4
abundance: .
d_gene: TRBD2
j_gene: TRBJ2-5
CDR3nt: TGTGCCAGCAATCCTAGCGGGGGGGCGGGAGAGACCCAGTACTTC
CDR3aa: CASNPSGGAGETQYF

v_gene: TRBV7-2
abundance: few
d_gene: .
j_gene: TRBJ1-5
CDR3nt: TGTGCCAGCAGCTCTAGGACCCCTTATAGCAATCAGCCCCAGCATTTT
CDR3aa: CASSSRTPYSNQPQHF

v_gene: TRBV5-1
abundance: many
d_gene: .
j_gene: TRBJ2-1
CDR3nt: TGCGCCAGCAGCTGGAGGGACACCTCTAATGAGCAGTTCTTC
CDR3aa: CASSWRDTSNEQFF

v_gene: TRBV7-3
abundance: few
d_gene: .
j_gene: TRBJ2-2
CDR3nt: TGTGCCAGCAGCTCTCGCACCGGGGAGCTGTTTTTT
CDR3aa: CASSSRTGELFF

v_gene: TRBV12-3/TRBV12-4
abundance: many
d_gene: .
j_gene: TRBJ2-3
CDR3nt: TGTGCCAGCAGTTTCCAGATCTCCTCAGATACGCAGTATTTT
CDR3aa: CASSFQISSDTQYF

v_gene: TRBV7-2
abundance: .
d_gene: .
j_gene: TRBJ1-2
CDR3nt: TGTGCCAGCAGCTCAAACGGGGGCTATGGCTACACCTTC
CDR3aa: CASSSNGGYGYTF

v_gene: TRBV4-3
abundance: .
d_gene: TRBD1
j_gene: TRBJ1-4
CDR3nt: TGCGCCAGCAGCCTCGACAGGGCCTATAATGAAAAACTGTTTTTT
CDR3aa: CASSLDRAYNEKLFF

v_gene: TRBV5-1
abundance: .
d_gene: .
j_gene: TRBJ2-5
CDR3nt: TGCGCCAGCAGCAAAGGCGTGGCCCAAGAGACCCAGTACTTC
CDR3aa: CASSKGVAQETQYF

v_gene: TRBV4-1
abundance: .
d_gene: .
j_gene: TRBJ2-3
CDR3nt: TGCGCCAGCAGCCCTATGAGGACGGGGTTTGACACAGATACGCAGTATTTT
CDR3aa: CASSPMRTGFDTDTQYF

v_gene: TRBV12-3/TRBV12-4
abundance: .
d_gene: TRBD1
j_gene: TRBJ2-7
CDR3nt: TGTGCCAGCAGTCTGCGAGAGGGGGCAGCGTACGAGCAGTACTTC
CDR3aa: CASSLREGAAYEQYF

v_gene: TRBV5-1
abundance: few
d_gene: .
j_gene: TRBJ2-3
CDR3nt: TGCGCCAGCAGCTTGGGGGCCCAAGTAGATACGCAGTATTTT
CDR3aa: CASSLGAQVDTQYF

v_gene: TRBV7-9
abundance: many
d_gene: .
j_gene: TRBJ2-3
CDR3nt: TGTGCCAGCAGCTCACGAGCGGAGGGTGGAGATACGCAGTATTTT
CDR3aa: CASSSRAEGGDTQYF

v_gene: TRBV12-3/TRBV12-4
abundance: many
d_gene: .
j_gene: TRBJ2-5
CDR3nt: TGTGCCAGCAGTTTAAGGTCAGGGTACCAAGAGACCCAGTACTTC
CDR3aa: CASSLRSGYQETQYF

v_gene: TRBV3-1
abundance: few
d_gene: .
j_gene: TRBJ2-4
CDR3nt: TGTGCCAGCAGCCCGGGAAGCATTCAGTACTTC
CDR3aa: CASSPGSIQYF

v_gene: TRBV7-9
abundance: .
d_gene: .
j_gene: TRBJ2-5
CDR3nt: TGTGCCAGCAGCTTTCCGGGGGGCCAAAGAGAGACCCAGTACTTC
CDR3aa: CASSFPGGQRETQYF

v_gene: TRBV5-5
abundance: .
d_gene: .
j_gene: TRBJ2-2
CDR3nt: TGTGCCAGCAGCTTCGGACAACGAGGGCTGTTTTTT
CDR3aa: CASSFGQRGLFF

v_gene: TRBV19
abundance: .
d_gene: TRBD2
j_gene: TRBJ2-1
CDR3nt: TGTGCCAGTAGTCCGAGACTAGCGGGGGATGAGCAGTTCTTC
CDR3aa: CASSPRLAGDEQFF